This note documents a single T cell receptor (beta chain) sequence. Per the original data handling: Nucleated cell number was recorded as an estimate derived from reference gene primer amplification. TCRdb keeps only in-frame clones here, not all; method: immunoSEQ multiplex PCR. V and J calls plus clone size are reproduced from that table; the DNA served to infer D and trimming. The sample consists of under 200,000 clones, around 85% of them appearing once. This CDR3 region has 15 residues. CDR1 and CDR2 (germline): LNHNV, YYDKDF (reference sequence). Trimming took off 6 bases at V and 0 bases at J, with 12 bases between the two ends. The data derive from a study of blood T cell repertoires in COVID-19. The wider study: Material from acute and convalescent COVID-19 was sourced from the United States, Italy and Spain. The cDNA or gDNA used as material had been derived from T cells, B-cell-depleted T cells, or PBMCs.

V usage is TRBV15 and J usage is TRBJ1-3; D unclear. The material sequenced was peripheral blood. The source of this sequence is a woman aged 80 or over with acute or convalescent COVID-19. The CDR3 DNA is TGTGCCACCAGTCTGTCATCAGGCTCTGGAAACACCATATATTTT. Its protein product is CATSLSSGSGNTIYF.